Given below is one T cell receptor beta chain in context. The antigen is unknown. This sample stems from a study of cytomegalovirus exposure and HLA in healthy donors. Overall study results and limits: Associated with HLA alleles at 0.05 false discovery rate in a later analysis were around 17,000 TCR beta sequences. Presence/absence analyses treated sequencing depth as roughly uniform across donors. Prior analysis indicated that the majority of TCR beta V segments exhibited productivity approximately 90% or approximately 30% of the time.

CDR1 LGHNA and CDR2 YNFKEQ come from the germline V gene. V lost 0 bases and J lost 1; bases outside the gene matches: 8. The CDR3 length is 17 residues. The study ran its PCR with 60 Vbeta and 13 Jbeta primers. Assay: immunoSEQ multiplex PCR; the TCRdb copy retains only in-frame clones and omits some. The sample holds about 140,000 clones, roughly 60% seen once. Healthy bone marrow donors made up the donor group. The clonotype originates from a woman aged 40 to 49 in good health and CMV-seronegative. Input material: PBMCs. The rearrangement joins TRBV4-2 to TRBJ1-1; 7 positions match TRBD1. The CDR3 nucleotides are TGTGCCAGCAGCCAAGATCTTGGCCAGGGGGGGAACACTGAAGCTTTCTTT. Translated: CASSQDLGQGGNTEAFF.